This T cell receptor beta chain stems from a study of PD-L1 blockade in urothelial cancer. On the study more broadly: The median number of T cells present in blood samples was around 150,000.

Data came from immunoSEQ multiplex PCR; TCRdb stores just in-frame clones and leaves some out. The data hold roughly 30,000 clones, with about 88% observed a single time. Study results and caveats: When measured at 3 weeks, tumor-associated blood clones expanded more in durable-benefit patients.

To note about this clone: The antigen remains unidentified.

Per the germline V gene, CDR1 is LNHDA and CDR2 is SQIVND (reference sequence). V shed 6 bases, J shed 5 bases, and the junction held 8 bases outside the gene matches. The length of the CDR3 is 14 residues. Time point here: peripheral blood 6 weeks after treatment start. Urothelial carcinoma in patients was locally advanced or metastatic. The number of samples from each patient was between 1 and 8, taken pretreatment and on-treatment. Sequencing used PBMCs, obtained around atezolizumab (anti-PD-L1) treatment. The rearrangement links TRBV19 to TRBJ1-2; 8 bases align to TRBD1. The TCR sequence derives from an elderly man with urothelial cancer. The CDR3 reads CASRDRDRYYGYTF. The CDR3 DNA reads TGTGCCAGTAGGGACCGGGACAGGTATTATGGCTACACCTTC.